The rows below give T cell receptor beta chains drawn from one sample of a study of T cells expressing NK-cell markers. TCRdb reworked the 5' RACE reads into one entry per CDR3 protein, no DNA. In all, the sample yields about 380,000 distinct CDR3 sequences. The sample consisted of blood T cells: a sorted CD56 or NKG2C T cell subset, CD4+ or CD8+ T cells, or bulk PBMC T cells (not recorded which). The receptors shown here come from a man between 18 and 69 years old in good health. Both conserved end residues are part of each CDR3.

j_call v_call cdr3_aa
TRBJ2-7 TRBV6-1 CASSEYILYEQYF
TRBJ2-4 TRBV20-1 CSASSGLAKNIQYF
TRBJ2-2 TRBV5-1 CASSYSGGAGTGELFF
TRBJ2-5 TRBV7-8 CASSLWTGGRKETQYF
TRBJ2-3 TRBV30 CAWSQSGGAYTQYF
TRBJ2-4 TRBV4-2 CASSQGPLAGGAKNIQYF
TRBJ2-7 TRBV6-5 CASSYTPGSTLREQYF
TRBJ2-5 TRBV12-3/TRBV12-4 CASSLLQGRQETQYF
TRBJ1-1 TRBV5-6 CASSRQGTVGTEAFF
TRBJ1-3 TRBV9 CASSDQSRSGNTIYF
TRBJ1-1 TRBV29-1 CSVGGAATYGIEAFF
TRBJ1-1 TRBV18 CASSPRGTGALADTEAFF
TRBJ1-1 TRBV6-1 CASSEYAGNTEAFF
TRBJ2-6 TRBV12-3/TRBV12-4 CASSRRDRGHTGANVLTF
TRBJ2-1 TRBV29-1 CSGGADRVNEQFF
TRBJ2-6 TRBV10-1 CASWKGAASGANVLTF
TRBJ2-3 TRBV5-1 CASTSTSGARNTQYF
TRBJ2-5 TRBV20-1 CSARDRGTQYF
TRBJ2-1 TRBV15 CATRGTKRGGYNEQFF
TRBJ2-1 TRBV5-1 CASSGGAGRSGEQFF
TRBJ1-5 TRBV5-1 CASSLEPGTNQPQHF
TRBJ2-7 TRBV3-1 CASSQDEGNEQYF
TRBJ2-4 TRBV5-6 CASSSGGQNIQYF
TRBJ2-7 TRBV11-2 CASSKRDPYEQYF
TRBJ2-5 TRBV7-2 CASRTSGGLYQETQYF
TRBJ2-3 TRBV6-1 CASRLGGTSTDTQYF
TRBJ2-1 TRBV6-1 CASSTDRGIYNEQFF
TRBJ2-7 TRBV20-1 CSATSDSFPKQYF
TRBJ2-6 TRBV7-8 CASSPGQILSGANVLTF
TRBJ2-5 TRBV3-1 CASSQDRLLGRATQYF
TRBJ1-2 TRBV3-1 CASSQDRGSPNYGYTF
TRBJ1-2 TRBV27 CASSRQGARSYGYTF
TRBJ1-5 TRBV27 CASSWTGSQPQHF